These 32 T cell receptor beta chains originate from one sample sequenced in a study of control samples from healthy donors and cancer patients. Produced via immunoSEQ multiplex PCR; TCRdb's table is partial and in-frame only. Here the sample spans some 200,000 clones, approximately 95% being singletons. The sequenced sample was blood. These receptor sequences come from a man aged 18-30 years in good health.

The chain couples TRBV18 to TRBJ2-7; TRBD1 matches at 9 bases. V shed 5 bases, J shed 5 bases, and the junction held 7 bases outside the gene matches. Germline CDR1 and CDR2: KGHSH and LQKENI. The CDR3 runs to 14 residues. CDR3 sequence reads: CASSFGTGSNEQYF. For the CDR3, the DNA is TGTGCCAGCTCATTCGGGACAGGGTCTAACGAGCAGTACTTC.

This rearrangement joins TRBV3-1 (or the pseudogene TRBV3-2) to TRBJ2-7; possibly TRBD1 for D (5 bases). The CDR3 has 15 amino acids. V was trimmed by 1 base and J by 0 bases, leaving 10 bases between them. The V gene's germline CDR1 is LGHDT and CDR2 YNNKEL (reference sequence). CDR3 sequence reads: CASSQVSQGSYEQYF. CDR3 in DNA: TGTGCCAGCAGCCAAGTATCGCAGGGCTCCTACGAGCAGTACTTC.

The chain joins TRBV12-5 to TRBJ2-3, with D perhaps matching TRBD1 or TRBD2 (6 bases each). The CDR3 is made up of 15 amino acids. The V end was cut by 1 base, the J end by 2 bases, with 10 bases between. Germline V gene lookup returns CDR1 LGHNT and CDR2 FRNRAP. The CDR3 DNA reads TGTGCTAGTGGTTTGGGCGGGACAAACACAGATACGCAGTATTTT. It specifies CASGLGGTNTDTQYF.

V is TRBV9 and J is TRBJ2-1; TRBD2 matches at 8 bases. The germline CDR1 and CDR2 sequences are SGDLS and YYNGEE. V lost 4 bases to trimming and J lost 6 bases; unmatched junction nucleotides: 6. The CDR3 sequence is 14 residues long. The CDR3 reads CASSPLAGGNEQFF. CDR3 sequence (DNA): TGTGCCAGCAGCCCACTGGCGGGGGGCAATGAGCAGTTCTTC.

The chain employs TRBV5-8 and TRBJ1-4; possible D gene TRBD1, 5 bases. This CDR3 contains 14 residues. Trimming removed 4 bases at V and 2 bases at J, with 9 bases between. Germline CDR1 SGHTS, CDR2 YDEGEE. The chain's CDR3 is CASSPTVTNEKLFF. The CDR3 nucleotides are TGTGCCAGCAGCCCGACAGTTACTAATGAAAAACTGTTTTTT. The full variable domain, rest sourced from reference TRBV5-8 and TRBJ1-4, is EAGVTQSPTHLIKTRGQQATLRCSPISGHTSVYWYQQALGLGLQFLLWYDEGEERNRGNFPPRFSGRQFPNYSSELNVNALELEDSALYLCASSPTVTNEKLFFGSGTQLSVL.

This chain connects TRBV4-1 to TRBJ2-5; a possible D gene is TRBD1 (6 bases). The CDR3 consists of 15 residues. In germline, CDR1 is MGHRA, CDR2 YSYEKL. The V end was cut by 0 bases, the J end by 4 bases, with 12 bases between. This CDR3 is CASSQDGGIGETQYF. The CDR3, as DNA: TGCGCCAGCAGCCAAGATGGGGGCATAGGAGAGACCCAGTACTTC.

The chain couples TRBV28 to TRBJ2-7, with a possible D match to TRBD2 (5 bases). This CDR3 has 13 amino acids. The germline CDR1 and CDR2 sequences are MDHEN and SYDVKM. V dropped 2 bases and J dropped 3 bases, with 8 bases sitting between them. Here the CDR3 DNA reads TGTGCCAGCAGTTTAAAGGCGGGCTACGAGCAGTACTTC. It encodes CASSLKAGYEQYF.

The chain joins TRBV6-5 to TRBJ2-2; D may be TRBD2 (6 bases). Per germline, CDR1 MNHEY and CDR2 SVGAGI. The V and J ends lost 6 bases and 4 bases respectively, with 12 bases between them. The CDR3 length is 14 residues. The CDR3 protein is CASREGLTTGELFF. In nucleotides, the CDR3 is TGTGCCAGCAGGGAGGGACTCACCACCGGGGAGCTGTTTTTT.

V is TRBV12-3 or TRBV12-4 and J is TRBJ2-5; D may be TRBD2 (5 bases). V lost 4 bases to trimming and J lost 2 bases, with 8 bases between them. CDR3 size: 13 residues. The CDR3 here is CASSSGLQETQYF. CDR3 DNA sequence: TGTGCCAGCAGTTCTGGACTGCAAGAGACCCAGTACTTC.

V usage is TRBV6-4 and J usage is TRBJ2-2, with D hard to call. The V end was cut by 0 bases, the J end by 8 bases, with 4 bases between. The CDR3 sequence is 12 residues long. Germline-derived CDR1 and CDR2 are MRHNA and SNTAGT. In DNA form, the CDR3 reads TGTGCCAGCAGTGACTCGAAAGGGGAGCTGTTTTTT. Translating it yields CASSDSKGELFF.

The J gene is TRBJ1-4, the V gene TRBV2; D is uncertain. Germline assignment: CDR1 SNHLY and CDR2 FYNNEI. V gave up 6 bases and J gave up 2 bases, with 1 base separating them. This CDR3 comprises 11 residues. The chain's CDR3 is CASRTNEKLFF. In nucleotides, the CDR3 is TGTGCCAGCAGGACTAATGAAAAACTGTTTTTT.

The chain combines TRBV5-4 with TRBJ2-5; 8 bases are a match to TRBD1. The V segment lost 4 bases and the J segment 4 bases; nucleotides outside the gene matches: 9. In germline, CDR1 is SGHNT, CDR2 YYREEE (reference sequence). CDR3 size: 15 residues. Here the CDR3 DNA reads TGTGCCAGCAGCCCCGACAGGGGTGGGCGAGAGACCCAGTACTTC. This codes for CASSPDRGGRETQYF.

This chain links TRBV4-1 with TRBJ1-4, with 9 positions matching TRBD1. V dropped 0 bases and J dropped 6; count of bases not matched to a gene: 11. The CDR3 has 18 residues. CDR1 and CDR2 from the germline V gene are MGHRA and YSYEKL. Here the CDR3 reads CASSQERGTGRRDEKLFF. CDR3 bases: TGCGCCAGCAGCCAAGAGAGGGGGACAGGGAGGAGAGATGAAAAACTGTTTTTT.

The CDR3 here is CASGGLGRDGYTF. The CDR3, as DNA: TGTGCCAGCGGGGGCCTTGGGCGGGACGGCTACACCTTC. This chain uses TRBV2 with TRBJ1-2; the D gene is possibly TRBD1 (6 bases). Germline CDR1 SNHLY, CDR2 FYNNEI. The CDR3 is 13 amino acids. Trimming took 8 bases from V and 8 from J, leaving 18 bases between them.

The CDR3 DNA follows: TGTGCCAGCAGCTCCCAGAGCACAGATACGCAGTATTTT. Encoded protein: CASSSQSTDTQYF. V is TRBV7-2 and J is TRBJ2-3, with D unresolved. V gave up 4 bases and J gave up 0 bases, with 5 bases separating them. Germline V CDR1 and CDR2: SGHTA, FQGNSA. The CDR3 runs to 13 residues.

The CDR3 sequence is CATSDTSTDTQYF. In DNA, the CDR3 is TGTGCCACCAGTGACACCAGCACAGATACGCAGTATTTT. V and J are TRBV24-1 and TRBJ2-3; D call uncertain. The germline V and J ends were trimmed by 4 bases and 0 bases, with 4 bases remaining between them. The CDR3 has 13 amino acids. Germline V gene data show CDR1 as KGHDR and CDR2 as SFDVKD.

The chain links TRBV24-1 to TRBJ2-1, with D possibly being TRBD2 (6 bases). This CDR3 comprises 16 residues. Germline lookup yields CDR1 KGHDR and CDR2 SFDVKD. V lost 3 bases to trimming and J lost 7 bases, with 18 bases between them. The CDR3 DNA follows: TGTGCCACCAGTGATCTCTCGGGGGAGAGTAATAATGAGCAGTTCTTC. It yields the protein CATSDLSGESNNEQFF.

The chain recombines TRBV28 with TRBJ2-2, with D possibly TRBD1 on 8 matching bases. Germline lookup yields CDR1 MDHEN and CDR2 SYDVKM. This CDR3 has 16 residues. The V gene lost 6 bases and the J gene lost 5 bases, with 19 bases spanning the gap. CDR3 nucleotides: TGTGCCAGCAGCGCGGGAGTCGACAGGGGAACCGGGGAGCTGTTTTTT. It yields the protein CASSAGVDRGTGELFF.

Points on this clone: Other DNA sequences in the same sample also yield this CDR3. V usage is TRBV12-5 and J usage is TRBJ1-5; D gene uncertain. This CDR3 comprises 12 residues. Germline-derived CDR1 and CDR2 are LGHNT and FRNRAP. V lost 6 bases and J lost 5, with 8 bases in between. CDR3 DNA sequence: TGTGCTAGTGGCCTTGATGATCAGCCCCAGCATTTT. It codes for CASGLDDQPQHF.

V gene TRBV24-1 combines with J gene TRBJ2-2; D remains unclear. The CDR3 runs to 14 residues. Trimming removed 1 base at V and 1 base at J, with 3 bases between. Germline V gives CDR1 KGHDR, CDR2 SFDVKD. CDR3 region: CATSDLGNTGELFF. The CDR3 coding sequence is TGTGCCACCAGTGATTTAGGGAACACCGGGGAGCTGTTTTTT.

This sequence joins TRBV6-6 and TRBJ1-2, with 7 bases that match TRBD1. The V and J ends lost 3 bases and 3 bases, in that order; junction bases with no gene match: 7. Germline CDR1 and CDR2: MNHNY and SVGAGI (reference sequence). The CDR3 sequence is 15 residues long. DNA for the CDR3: TGTGCCAGCAGTTATAGTCTGGGACAGCACTATGGCTACACCTTC. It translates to CASSYSLGQHYGYTF.

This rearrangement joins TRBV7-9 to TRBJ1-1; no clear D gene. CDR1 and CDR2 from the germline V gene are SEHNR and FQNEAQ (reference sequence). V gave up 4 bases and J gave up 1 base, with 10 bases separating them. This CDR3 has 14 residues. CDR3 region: CASSSVGKNTEAFF. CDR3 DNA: TGTGCCAGCAGCTCGGTGGGGAAGAACACTGAAGCTTTCTTT.

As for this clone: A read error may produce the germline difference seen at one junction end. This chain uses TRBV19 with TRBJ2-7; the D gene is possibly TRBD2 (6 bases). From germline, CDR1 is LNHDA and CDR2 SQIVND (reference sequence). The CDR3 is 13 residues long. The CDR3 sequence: CASSATSSSEQYF. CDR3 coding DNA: TGTGCCAGTAGCGCGACTAGTTCCTCCGAGCAGTACTTC.

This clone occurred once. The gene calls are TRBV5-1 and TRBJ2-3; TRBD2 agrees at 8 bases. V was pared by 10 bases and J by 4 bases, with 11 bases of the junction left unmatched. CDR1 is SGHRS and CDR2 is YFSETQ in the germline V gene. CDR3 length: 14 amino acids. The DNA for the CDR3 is TGCGCCTCCCGGGAAGCGGGGGAGTCAGATACGCAGTATTTT. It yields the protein CASREAGESDTQYF.

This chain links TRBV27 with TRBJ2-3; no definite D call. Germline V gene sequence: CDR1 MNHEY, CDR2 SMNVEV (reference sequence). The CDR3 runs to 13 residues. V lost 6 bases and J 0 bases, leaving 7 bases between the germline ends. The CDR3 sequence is CASSHQSTDTQYF. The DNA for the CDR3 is TGTGCCAGCAGCCATCAAAGCACAGATACGCAGTATTTT.

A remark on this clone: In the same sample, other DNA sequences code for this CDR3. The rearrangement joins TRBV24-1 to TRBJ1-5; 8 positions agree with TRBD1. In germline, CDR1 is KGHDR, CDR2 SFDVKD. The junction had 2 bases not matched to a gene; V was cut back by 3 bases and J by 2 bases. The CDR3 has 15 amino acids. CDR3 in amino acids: CATSDPGQGNQPQHF. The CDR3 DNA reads TGTGCCACCAGTGATCCGGGACAGGGCAATCAGCCCCAGCATTTT.

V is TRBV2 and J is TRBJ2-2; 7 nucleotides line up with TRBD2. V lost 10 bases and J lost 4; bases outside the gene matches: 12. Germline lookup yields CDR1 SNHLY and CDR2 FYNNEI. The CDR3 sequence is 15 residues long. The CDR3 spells CATVPPGGGTGELFF. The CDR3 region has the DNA TGTGCCACAGTCCCCCCTGGGGGGGGCACCGGGGAGCTGTTTTTT.

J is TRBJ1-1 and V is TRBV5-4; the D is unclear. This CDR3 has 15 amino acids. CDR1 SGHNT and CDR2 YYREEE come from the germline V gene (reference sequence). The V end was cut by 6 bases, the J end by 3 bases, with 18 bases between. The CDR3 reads CASNRELGRDTEAFF. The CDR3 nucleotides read TGTGCCAGCAATCGGGAATTGGGAAGAGACACTGAAGCTTTCTTT. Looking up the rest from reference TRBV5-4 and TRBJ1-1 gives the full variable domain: ETGVTQSPTHLIKTRGQQVTLRCSSQSGHNTVSWYQQALGQGPQFIFQYYREEENGRGNFPPRFSGLQFPNYSSELNVNALELDDSALYLCASNRELGRDTEAFFGQGTRLTVV.

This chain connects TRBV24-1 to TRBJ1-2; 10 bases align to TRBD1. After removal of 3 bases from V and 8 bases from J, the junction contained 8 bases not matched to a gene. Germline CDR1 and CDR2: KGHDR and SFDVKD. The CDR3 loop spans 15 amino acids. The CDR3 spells CATSDTGTGARGYTF. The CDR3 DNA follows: TGTGCCACCAGTGATACCGGGACAGGGGCTAGGGGCTACACCTTC.

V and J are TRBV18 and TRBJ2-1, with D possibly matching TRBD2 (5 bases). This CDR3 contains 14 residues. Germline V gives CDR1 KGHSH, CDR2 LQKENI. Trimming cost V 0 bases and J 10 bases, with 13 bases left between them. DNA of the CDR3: TGTGCCAGCTCACCACCGTCTGTTCCGGGGGAGCAGTTCTTC. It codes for CASSPPSVPGEQFF.

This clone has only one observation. The CDR3 here is CASRGAGVATNEKLFF. The CDR3 nucleotides are TGTGCCAGCAGGGGAGCAGGGGTTGCAACTAATGAAAAACTGTTTTTT. The J gene is TRBJ1-4, the V gene TRBV27; the D gene is possibly TRBD1 (6 bases). The CDR3 is 16 residues long. V shed 6 bases and J shed 0 bases, with 14 bases lying between them. Looked up from germline, CDR1 is MNHEY and CDR2 is SMNVEV (reference sequence).

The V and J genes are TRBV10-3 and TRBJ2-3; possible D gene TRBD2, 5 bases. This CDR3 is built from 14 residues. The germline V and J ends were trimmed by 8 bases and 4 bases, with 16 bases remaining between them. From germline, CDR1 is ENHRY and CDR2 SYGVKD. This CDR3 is CAIREPERSDTQYF. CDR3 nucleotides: TGTGCCATCCGGGAACCCGAGAGGTCAGATACGCAGTATTTT.